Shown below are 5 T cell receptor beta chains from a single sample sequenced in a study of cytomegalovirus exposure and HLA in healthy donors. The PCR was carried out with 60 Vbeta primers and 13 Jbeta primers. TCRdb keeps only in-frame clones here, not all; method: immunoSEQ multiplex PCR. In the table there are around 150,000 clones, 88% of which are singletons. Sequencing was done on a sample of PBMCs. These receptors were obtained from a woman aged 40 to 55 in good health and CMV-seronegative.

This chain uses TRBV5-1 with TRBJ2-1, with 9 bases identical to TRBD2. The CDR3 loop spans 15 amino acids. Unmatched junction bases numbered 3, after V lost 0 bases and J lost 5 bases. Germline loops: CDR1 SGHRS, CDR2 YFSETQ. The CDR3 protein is CASSLVGTSNNEQFF. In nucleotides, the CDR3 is TGCGCCAGCAGCTTGGTAGGGACTAGCAACAATGAGCAGTTCTTC.

In nucleotides, the CDR3 is TGTGCCAGCAGTTATACAGGGGATTTCAATCAGCCCCAGCATTTT. Encoded protein: CASSYTGDFNQPQHF. The chain is built from TRBV6-5 and TRBJ1-5; 7 bases fit TRBD1. CDR1 MNHEY and CDR2 SVGAGI come from the germline V gene. V dropped 3 bases and J dropped 3; count of bases not matched to a gene: 5. CDR3 length equals 15 residues.

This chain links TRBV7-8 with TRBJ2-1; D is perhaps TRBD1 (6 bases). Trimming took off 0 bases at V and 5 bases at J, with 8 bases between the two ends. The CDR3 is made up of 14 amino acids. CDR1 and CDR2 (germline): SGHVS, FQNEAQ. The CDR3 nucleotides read TGTGCCAGCAGCTTAGCGGACAGCAACAATGAGCAGTTCTTC. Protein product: CASSLADSNNEQFF.

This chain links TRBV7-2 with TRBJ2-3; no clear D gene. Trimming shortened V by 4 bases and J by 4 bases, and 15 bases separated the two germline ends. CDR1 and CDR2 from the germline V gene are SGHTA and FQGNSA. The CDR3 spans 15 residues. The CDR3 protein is CASSSQPTMADTQYF. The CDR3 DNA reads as TGTGCCAGCAGCTCCCAGCCCACTATGGCAGATACGCAGTATTTT.

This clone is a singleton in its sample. CDR3 in amino acids: CASKSGNLYYGYTF. CDR3 sequence (DNA): TGTGCCAGCAAGTCAGGCAACCTCTATTATGGCTACACCTTC. V usage is TRBV6-1 and J usage is TRBJ1-2; D remains ambiguous. Germline V gene data show CDR1 as MNHNS and CDR2 as SASEGT. The V and J ends lost 7 bases and 5 bases respectively, with 17 bases between them. The CDR3 consists of 14 residues.